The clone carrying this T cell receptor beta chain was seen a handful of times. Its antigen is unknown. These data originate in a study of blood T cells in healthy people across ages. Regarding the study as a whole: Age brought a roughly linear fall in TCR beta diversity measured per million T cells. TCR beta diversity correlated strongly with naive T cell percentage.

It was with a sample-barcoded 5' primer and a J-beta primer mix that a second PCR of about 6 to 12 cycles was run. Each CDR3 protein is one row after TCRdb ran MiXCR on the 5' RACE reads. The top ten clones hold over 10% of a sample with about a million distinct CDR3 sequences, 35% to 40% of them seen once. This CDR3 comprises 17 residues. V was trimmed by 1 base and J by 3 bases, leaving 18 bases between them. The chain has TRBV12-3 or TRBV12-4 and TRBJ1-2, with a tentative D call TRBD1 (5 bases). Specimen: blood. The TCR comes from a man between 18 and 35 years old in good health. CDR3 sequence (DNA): TGTGCCAGCAGTTTAGGTGCTCGGGGCAGGGAACACTATGGCTACACCTTC. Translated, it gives CASSLGARGREHYGYTF.